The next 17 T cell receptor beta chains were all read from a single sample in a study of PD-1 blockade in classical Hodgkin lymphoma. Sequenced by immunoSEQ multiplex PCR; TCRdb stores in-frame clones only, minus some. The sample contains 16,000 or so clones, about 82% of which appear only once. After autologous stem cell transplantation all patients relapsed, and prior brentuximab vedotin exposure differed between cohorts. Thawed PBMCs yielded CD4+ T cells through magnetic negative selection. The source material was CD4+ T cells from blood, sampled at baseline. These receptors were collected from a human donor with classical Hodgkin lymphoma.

The CDR3 DNA reads as TGTGCCAGCAGCTTAACCCCTAGCGGGGGACTCAATGAGCAGTTCTTC. As protein: CASSLTPSGGLNEQFF. This rearrangement joins TRBV7-3 to TRBJ2-1, with 10 bases matching TRBD2. Germline loops: CDR1 SGHTA, CDR2 FQGTGA. The V and J ends lost 0 bases and 6 bases, in that order; junction bases with no gene match: 5. This CDR3 spans 16 amino acids.

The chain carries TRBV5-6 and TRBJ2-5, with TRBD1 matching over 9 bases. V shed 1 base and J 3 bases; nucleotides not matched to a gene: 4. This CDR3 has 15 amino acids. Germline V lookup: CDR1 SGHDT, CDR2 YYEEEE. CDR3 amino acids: CASSLFDRGKETQYF. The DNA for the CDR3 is TGTGCCAGCAGCTTGTTCGACAGGGGGAAAGAGACCCAGTACTTC.

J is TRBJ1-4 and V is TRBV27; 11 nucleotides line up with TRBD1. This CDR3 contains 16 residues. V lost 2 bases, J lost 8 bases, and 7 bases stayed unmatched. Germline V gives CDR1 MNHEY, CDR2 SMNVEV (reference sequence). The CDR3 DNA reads TGTGCCAGCAGTTTACAAGGACAGGGGGCATCGGAAAAACTGTTTTTT. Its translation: CASSLQGQGASEKLFF.

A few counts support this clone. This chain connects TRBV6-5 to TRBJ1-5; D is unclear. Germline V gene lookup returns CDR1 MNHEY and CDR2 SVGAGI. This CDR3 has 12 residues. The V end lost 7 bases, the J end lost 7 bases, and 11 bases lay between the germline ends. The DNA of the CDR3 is TGTGCCAGCAAGGGCAGAGGACAGCCCCAGCATTTT. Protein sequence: CASKGRGQPQHF.

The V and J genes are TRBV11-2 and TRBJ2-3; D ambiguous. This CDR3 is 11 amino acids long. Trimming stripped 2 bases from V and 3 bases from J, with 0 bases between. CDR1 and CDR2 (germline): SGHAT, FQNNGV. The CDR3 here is CASSLTDTQYF. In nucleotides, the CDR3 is TGTGCCAGCAGCTTAACAGATACGCAGTATTTT. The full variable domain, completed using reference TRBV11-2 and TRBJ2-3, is EAGVAQSPRYKIIEKRQSVAFWCNPISGHATLYWYQQILGQGPKLLIQFQNNGVVDDSQLPKDRFSAERLKGVDSTLKIQPAKLEDSAVYLCASSLTDTQYFGPGTRLTVL.

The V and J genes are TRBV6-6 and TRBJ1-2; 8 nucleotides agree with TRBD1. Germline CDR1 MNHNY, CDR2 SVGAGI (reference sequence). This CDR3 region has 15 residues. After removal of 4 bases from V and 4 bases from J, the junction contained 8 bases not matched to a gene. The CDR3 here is CASSSRQGQGYGYTF. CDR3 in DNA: TGTGCCAGCAGTTCCCGACAGGGGCAGGGCTATGGCTACACCTTC.

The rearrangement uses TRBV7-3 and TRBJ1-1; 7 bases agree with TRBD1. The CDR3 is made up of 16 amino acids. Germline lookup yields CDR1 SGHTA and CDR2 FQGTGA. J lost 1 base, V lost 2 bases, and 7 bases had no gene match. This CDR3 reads CASSLEQGRGNTEAFF. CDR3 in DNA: TGTGCCAGCAGCTTAGAACAGGGGCGGGGGAACACTGAAGCTTTCTTT. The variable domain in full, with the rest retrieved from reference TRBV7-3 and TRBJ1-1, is GAGVSQTPSNKVTEKGKYVELRCDPISGHTALYWYRQSLGQGPEFLIYFQGTGAADDSGLPNDRFFAVRPEGSVSTLKIQRTERGDSAVYLCASSLEQGRGNTEAFFGQGTRLTVV.

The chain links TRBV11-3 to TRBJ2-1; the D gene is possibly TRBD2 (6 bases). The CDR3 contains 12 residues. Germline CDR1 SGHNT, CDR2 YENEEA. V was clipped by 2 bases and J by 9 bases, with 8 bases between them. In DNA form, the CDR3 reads TGTGCCAGCAGCTTACTGGGGGGTGAGCAGTTCTTC. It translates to CASSLLGGEQFF.

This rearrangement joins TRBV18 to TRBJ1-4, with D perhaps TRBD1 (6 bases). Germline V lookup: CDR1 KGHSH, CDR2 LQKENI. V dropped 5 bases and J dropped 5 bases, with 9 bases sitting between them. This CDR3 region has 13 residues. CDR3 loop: CASSGGQNEKLFF. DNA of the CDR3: TGTGCCAGCTCAGGCGGACAGAATGAAAAACTGTTTTTT.

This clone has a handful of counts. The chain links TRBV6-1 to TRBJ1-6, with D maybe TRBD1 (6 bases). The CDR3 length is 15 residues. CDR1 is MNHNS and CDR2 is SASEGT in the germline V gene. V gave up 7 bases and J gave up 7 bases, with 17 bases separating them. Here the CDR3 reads CASNRGRTANSPLHF. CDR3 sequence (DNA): TGTGCCAGCAACCGCGGTAGGACAGCAAATTCACCCCTCCACTTT.

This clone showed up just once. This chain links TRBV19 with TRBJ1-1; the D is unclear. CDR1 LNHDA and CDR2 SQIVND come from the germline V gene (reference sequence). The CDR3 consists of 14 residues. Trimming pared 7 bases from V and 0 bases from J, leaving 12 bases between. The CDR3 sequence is CASNDPPMNTEAFF. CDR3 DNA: TGTGCCAGTAATGACCCACCGATGAACACTGAAGCTTTCTTT.

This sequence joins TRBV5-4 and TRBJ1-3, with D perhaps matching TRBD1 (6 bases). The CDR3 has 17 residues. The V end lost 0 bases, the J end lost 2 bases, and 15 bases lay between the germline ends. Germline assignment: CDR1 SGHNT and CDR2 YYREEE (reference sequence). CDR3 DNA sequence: TGTGCCAGCAGCTTGGCCGAGGGTAGGGGGGCTGGAAACACCATATATTTT. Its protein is CASSLAEGRGAGNTIYF.

The CDR3 nucleotides are TGTGCCAGCCACGACAGGTACGGCAATCAGCCCCAGCATTTT. Amino acid sequence: CASHDRYGNQPQHF. V usage is TRBV19 and J usage is TRBJ1-5; weak D call: TRBD1 (6 bases). The CDR3 is made up of 14 amino acids. Trimming shortened V by 9 bases and J by 2 bases, and 14 bases separated the two germline ends. Germline assignment: CDR1 LNHDA and CDR2 SQIVND (reference sequence).

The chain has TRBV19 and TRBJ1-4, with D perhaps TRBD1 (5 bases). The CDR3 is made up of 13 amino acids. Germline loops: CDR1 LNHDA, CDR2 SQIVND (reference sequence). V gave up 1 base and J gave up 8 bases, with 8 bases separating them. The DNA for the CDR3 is TGTGCCAGTAGTATAGTGGGGGAAGAAAAACTGTTTTTT. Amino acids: CASSIVGEEKLFF. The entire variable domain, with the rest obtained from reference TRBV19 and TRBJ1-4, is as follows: DGGITQSPKYLFRKEGQNVTLSCEQNLNHDAMYWYRQDPGQGLRLIYYSQIVNDFQKGDIAEGYSVSREKKESFPLTVTSAQKNPTAFYLCASSIVGEEKLFFGSGTQLSVL.

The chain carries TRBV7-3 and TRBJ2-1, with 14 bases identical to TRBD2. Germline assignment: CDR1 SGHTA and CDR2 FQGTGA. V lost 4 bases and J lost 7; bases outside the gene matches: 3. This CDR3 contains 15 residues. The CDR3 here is CASSSTSGGANEQFF. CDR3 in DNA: TGTGCCAGCAGCTCGACTAGCGGGGGGGCAAATGAGCAGTTCTTC. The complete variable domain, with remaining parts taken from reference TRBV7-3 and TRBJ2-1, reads GAGVSQTPSNKVTEKGKYVELRCDPISGHTALYWYRQSLGQGPEFLIYFQGTGAADDSGLPNDRFFAVRPEGSVSTLKIQRTERGDSAVYLCASSSTSGGANEQFFGPGTRLTVL.

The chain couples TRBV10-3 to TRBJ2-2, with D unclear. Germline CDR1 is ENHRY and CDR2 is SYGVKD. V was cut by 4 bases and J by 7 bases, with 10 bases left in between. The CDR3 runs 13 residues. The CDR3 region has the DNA TGTGCCATCAGTGCTGTCGATTACGGGGAGCTGTTTTTT. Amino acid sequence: CAISAVDYGELFF.

CDR3 residues: CATSRPDYITTSGRRNEQFF. DNA of the CDR3: TGTGCCACCAGCAGACCAGATTACATCACGACTAGCGGGAGGCGGAATGAGCAGTTCTTC. The chain carries TRBV15 and TRBJ2-1, with 13 nucleotides matching TRBD2. CDR1 is LNHNV and CDR2 is YYDKDF in the germline V gene (reference sequence). This CDR3 contains 20 residues. Losses at the gene ends were 2 bases for V and 7 bases for J; bases not matched to a gene: 17. The full variable domain, with the rest looked up from reference TRBV15 and TRBJ2-1, is DAMVIQNPRYQVTQFGKPVTLSCSQTLNHNVMYWYQQKSSQAPKLLFHYYDKDFNNEADTPDNFQSRRPNTSFCFLDIRSPGLGDTAMYLCATSRPDYITTSGRRNEQFFGPGTRLTVL.